These 27 T cell receptor beta chains were sequenced from one sample in a study of blood T cell repertoires in COVID-19. Data came from immunoSEQ multiplex PCR; TCRdb stores just in-frame clones and leaves some out. The sample holds approximately 65,000 clones; approximately 86% are singletons and the top ten take 0.9% to 1.5%. Material for sequencing was peripheral blood. All receptors derive from a man aged 40-49 years with acute or convalescent COVID-19.

This chain links TRBV28 with TRBJ2-7; D perhaps matches TRBD1 (5 bases). Trimming stripped 3 bases from V and 2 bases from J, with 11 bases between. The CDR3 covers 14 residues. Germline V gene sequence: CDR1 MDHEN, CDR2 SYDVKM. Written as DNA, the CDR3 is TGTGCCAGCAGTTTTCGACAGTCTCCCTACGAGCAGTACTTC. Protein product: CASSFRQSPYEQYF.

This chain uses TRBV5-8 with TRBJ1-3; D is possibly TRBD1 (5 bases). Germline V lookup: CDR1 SGHTS, CDR2 YDEGEE. The CDR3 sequence is 15 residues long. V lost 3 bases, J lost 0 bases, and 10 bases lay in between. The CDR3 nucleotides are TGTGCCAGCAGCTCGGGACTGATCTCTGGAAACACCATATATTTT. Its translation: CASSSGLISGNTIYF. The entire variable domain, with the rest obtained from reference TRBV5-8 and TRBJ1-3, is as follows: EAGVTQSPTHLIKTRGQQATLRCSPISGHTSVYWYQQALGLGLQFLLWYDEGEERNRGNFPPRFSGRQFPNYSSELNVNALELEDSALYLCASSSGLISGNTIYFGEGSWLTVV.

This clone has just one count. This chain joins TRBV4-1 and TRBJ1-5; TRBD1 matches 8 bases. CDR1 is MGHRA, CDR2 YSYEKL, per germline. The CDR3 contains 15 residues. J was trimmed by 6 bases and V by 3 bases; bases with no gene match: 7. The CDR3 protein is CASSHPDRVGQPQHF. CDR3 DNA sequence: TGCGCCAGCAGCCACCCGGACAGGGTTGGTCAGCCCCAGCATTTT.

The genes are TRBV5-6 and TRBJ2-3; D unresolved. The CDR3 is 11 amino acids. With 4 bases removed from V and 4 bases from J, the gap between germline ends came to 4 bases. Germline values: CDR1 SGHDT, CDR2 YYEEEE. CDR3: CASSLADTQYF. The CDR3 DNA is TGTGCCAGCAGCCTCGCAGATACGCAGTATTTT.

The gene calls are TRBV13 and TRBJ2-1, with D unresolved. Germline V gene lookup returns CDR1 PRHDT and CDR2 FYEKMQ (reference sequence). The V and J ends lost 1 base and 0 bases respectively, with 10 bases between them. This CDR3 is 16 amino acids long. The CDR3 sequence is CASSLVSPSSYNEQFF. The CDR3 nucleotides are TGTGCCAGCAGCTTAGTAAGCCCGTCCTCCTACAATGAGCAGTTCTTC.

V usage is TRBV19 and J usage is TRBJ2-7; TRBD1 agrees at 8 bases. Germline assignment: CDR1 LNHDA and CDR2 SQIVND (reference sequence). V shed 3 bases and J 4 bases; nucleotides not matched to a gene: 8. This CDR3 comprises 15 residues. The CDR3 DNA reads as TGTGCCAGTAGTATTCGGGACAGGAAACCATACGAGCAGTACTTC. This encodes CASSIRDRKPYEQYF.

The V gene is TRBV2, the J gene TRBJ2-2, with a tentative D call TRBD2 (5 bases). Trimming removed 6 bases from V and 1 base from J, with 6 bases in between. This CDR3 is 13 amino acids long. CDR1 is SNHLY and CDR2 is FYNNEI in the germline V gene. The CDR3 bases are TGTGCCAGCAGCGAGGGGAACACCGGGGAGCTGTTTTTT. Residues: CASSEGNTGELFF. The full variable domain, with the rest looked up from reference TRBV2 and TRBJ2-2, is EPEVTQTPSHQVTQMGQEVILRCVPISNHLYFYWYRQILGQKVEFLVSFYNNEISEKSEIFDDQFSVERPDGSNFTLKIRSTKLEDSAMYFCASSEGNTGELFFGEGSRLTVL.

The count of this clone is one. The chain joins TRBV9 to TRBJ2-3; possibly TRBD1 for D (5 bases). The germline gives CDR1 SGDLS, CDR2 YYNGEE. V was pared by 0 bases and J by 1 base, with 12 bases between. The CDR3 runs to 16 residues. The CDR3 loop is CASSVGAGWGTDTQYF. The CDR3 coding sequence is TGTGCCAGCAGCGTAGGGGCAGGGTGGGGCACAGATACGCAGTATTTT.

The rearrangement uses TRBV12-3 or TRBV12-4 and TRBJ1-6; 8 bases line up with TRBD1. V dropped 7 bases and J dropped 7; count of bases not matched to a gene: 3. The CDR3 covers 13 residues. The CDR3 DNA reads TGTGCCAGCACAAGGGACAGGAATTCACCCCTCCACTTT. This encodes CASTRDRNSPLHF.

The gene calls are TRBV9 and TRBJ2-1; a weak D match, TRBD2 (6 bases). This CDR3 contains 15 residues. The germline V gene has CDR1 SGDLS and CDR2 YYNGEE. The germline V and J ends were trimmed by 0 bases and 2 bases, with 9 bases remaining between them. CDR3 coding DNA: TGTGCCAGCAGCGTAGACGGGGGAACCTACAATGAGCAGTTCTTC. Its protein is CASSVDGGTYNEQFF.

The V gene is TRBV7-2, the J gene TRBJ2-2; tentative D call: TRBD2 (6 bases). Germline values: CDR1 SGHTA, CDR2 FQGNSA. Trimming stripped 1 base from V and 3 bases from J, with 9 bases between. This CDR3 is built from 15 residues. CDR3 protein: CASSLGGLHTGELFF. CDR3 sequence (DNA): TGTGCCAGCAGCTTAGGGGGACTTCACACCGGGGAGCTGTTTTTT.

The V call is TRBV3-1 (or the pseudogene TRBV3-2), the J call TRBJ2-3, with TRBD2 matching over 10 bases. In germline, CDR1 is LGHDT, CDR2 YNNKEL (reference sequence). Germline trimming cut 4 bases from V and 6 bases from J; bases unmatched to any gene: 13. This CDR3 comprises 17 residues. The CDR3 DNA sequence: TGTGCCAGCAGCCGCGGGTATAGCGGGGGGCCTAGGGATACGCAGTATTTT. Its translation is CASSRGYSGGPRDTQYF.

Only one count was recorded for this clone. This chain uses TRBV7-2 with TRBJ1-2; TRBD1 might be the D (6 bases). Trimming removed 2 bases from V and 2 bases from J, with 12 bases in between. Looked up from germline, CDR1 is SGHTA and CDR2 is FQGNSA. The CDR3 sequence is 15 residues long. The CDR3 spells CASSLKTGTNYGYTF. As DNA, the CDR3 is TGTGCCAGCAGCTTAAAAACAGGGACGAACTATGGCTACACCTTC.

The V call is TRBV29-1, the J call TRBJ2-5; the D is unclear. The CDR3 runs to 11 residues. From germline, CDR1 is SQVTM and CDR2 ANQGSEA. V dropped 5 bases and J dropped 2 bases, with 6 bases sitting between them. The CDR3 loop is CSVLQQETQYF. The CDR3 bases are TGCAGCGTTCTACAGCAAGAGACCCAGTACTTC. Complete variable domain (other parts from reference TRBV29-1 and TRBJ2-5): SAVISQKPSRDICQRGTSLTIQCQVDSQVTMMFWYRQQPGQSLTLIATANQGSEATYESGFVIDKFPISRPNLTFSTLTVSNMSPEDSSIYLCSVLQQETQYFGPGTRLLVL.

This chain joins TRBV27 and TRBJ2-3; maybe TRBD2 (6 bases). Trimming left V 8 bases short and J 2 bases short, with 14 bases between. The V gene's germline CDR1 is MNHEY and CDR2 SMNVEV (reference sequence). The CDR3 is made up of 14 amino acids. The CDR3 protein is CASGNRRDTDTQYF. CDR3 in DNA: TGTGCCAGCGGCAATAGGAGGGACACAGATACGCAGTATTTT.

The chain uses TRBV24-1 and TRBJ1-2, with 7 bases lining up with TRBD1. The trim removed 3 bases at V and 1 base at J, leaving 7 bases unmatched. Germline V lookup: CDR1 KGHDR, CDR2 SFDVKD. CDR3 length equals 16 residues. CDR3 loop: CATSDPSTGINYGYTF. The CDR3 DNA reads as TGTGCCACCAGTGATCCATCGACAGGGATTAACTATGGCTACACCTTC.

The J gene is TRBJ1-2, the V gene TRBV24-1; TRBD1 matches at 10 bases. Germline values: CDR1 KGHDR, CDR2 SFDVKD. The length of the CDR3 is 15 residues. Germline trimming cut 2 bases from V and 10 bases from J; bases unmatched to any gene: 9. As DNA, the CDR3 is TGTGCCACCAGTGATTCGGCCGGGACAGGGGAGATCTACACCTTC. Its translation: CATSDSAGTGEIYTF.

The CDR3 DNA is TGTGCCAGCTCCGGGGGAGGGGATGAAGCTTTCTTT. Translating it yields CASSGGGDEAFF. This sequence joins TRBV18 and TRBJ1-1; tentative D call: TRBD1 (5 bases). Between the trimmed V and J ends, which lost 6 bases and 7 bases, there was a span of 12 bases. Germline assignment: CDR1 KGHSH and CDR2 LQKENI. The CDR3 extends over 12 amino acids.

The rearrangement uses TRBV6-5 and TRBJ1-1, with D maybe TRBD1 (6 bases). The germline V gene encodes CDR1 MNHEY and CDR2 SVGAGI. The V gene lost 7 bases and the J gene lost 1 base, with 13 bases spanning the gap. The CDR3 length is 14 residues. CDR3 protein: CASTSPGQNTEAFF. CDR3 coding DNA: TGTGCCAGCACCAGCCCGGGACAGAACACTGAAGCTTTCTTT.

V is TRBV5-1 and J is TRBJ2-3, with D unclear. The CDR3 contains 13 residues. The germline V gene has CDR1 SGHRS and CDR2 YFSETQ. Trimming pared 0 bases from V and 3 bases from J, leaving 5 bases between. The CDR3 DNA reads TGCGCCAGCAGCTTGGCCCCTACAGATACGCAGTATTTT. It is translated as CASSLAPTDTQYF.

This clone appeared once. This chain connects TRBV5-1 to TRBJ1-2, with TRBD1 as a possible D gene (5 bases). The CDR3 has 17 amino acids. Trimming took 0 bases from V and 0 from J, leaving 15 bases between them. The germline CDR1 and CDR2 sequences are SGHRS and YFSETQ. CDR3 residues: CASSLAAERGSNYGYTF. The CDR3, as DNA: TGCGCCAGCAGCTTGGCGGCCGAGCGGGGCTCTAACTATGGCTACACCTTC.

The chain couples TRBV10-1 to TRBJ1-3; possible D gene TRBD1, 5 bases. V lost 0 bases to trimming and J lost 7 bases, with 7 bases between them. This CDR3 has 13 amino acids. Germline CDR1 reads WNHNN; CDR2 reads SYGVQD (reference sequence). CDR3 in amino acids: CASSESSGNTIYF. DNA of the CDR3: TGCGCCAGCAGTGAGTCGTCAGGGAACACCATATATTTT.

The chain couples TRBV18 to TRBJ2-5; D is undetermined. The CDR3 is made up of 12 amino acids. The germline gives CDR1 KGHSH, CDR2 LQKENI. Between the trimmed V and J ends, which lost 6 bases and 5 bases, there was a span of 10 bases. The CDR3 is CASSPYEETQYF. The DNA for the CDR3 is TGTGCCAGCTCCCCGTACGAGGAGACCCAGTACTTC.

The rearrangement links TRBV6-6 to TRBJ2-7; D might be TRBD1 (6 bases). V was cut by 11 bases and J by 4 bases, with 24 bases left in between. The CDR3 is 15 amino acids. The germline V gene has CDR1 MNHNY and CDR2 SVGAGI (reference sequence). The CDR3 DNA sequence: TGTGCCCTCACCCCCCCGGGACATCGTTTATACGAGCAGTACTTC. This gives the protein CALTPPGHRLYEQYF.

The chain links TRBV2 to TRBJ1-1; D gene ambiguous. Germline CDR1 is SNHLY and CDR2 is FYNNEI. This CDR3 contains 13 residues. Between the trimmed V and J ends, which lost 4 bases and 0 bases, there was a span of 6 bases. The CDR3 sequence: CASSASLNTEAFF. In nucleotides, the CDR3 is TGTGCCAGCAGTGCGAGCCTGAACACTGAAGCTTTCTTT.

The rearrangement links TRBV5-8 to TRBJ1-3; D call uncertain. The CDR3 is made up of 16 amino acids. From germline, CDR1 is SGHTS and CDR2 YDEGEE. Trimming removed 6 bases at V and 0 bases at J, with 16 bases between. The CDR3 bases are TGTGCCAGCACCTGGGGAGGCCGGAGCTCTGGAAACACCATATATTTT. Its translation: CASTWGGRSSGNTIYF.

This clone was detected once. The chain recombines TRBV4-1 with TRBJ1-4; 10 nucleotides line up with TRBD1. The CDR3 extends over 16 amino acids. V dropped 6 bases and J dropped 3; count of bases not matched to a gene: 7. CDR1 and CDR2 (germline): MGHRA, YSYEKL. Here the CDR3 reads CASRLGQGEPNEKLFF. The CDR3 DNA follows: TGCGCCAGCAGACTTGGACAGGGGGAACCTAATGAAAAACTGTTTTTT.